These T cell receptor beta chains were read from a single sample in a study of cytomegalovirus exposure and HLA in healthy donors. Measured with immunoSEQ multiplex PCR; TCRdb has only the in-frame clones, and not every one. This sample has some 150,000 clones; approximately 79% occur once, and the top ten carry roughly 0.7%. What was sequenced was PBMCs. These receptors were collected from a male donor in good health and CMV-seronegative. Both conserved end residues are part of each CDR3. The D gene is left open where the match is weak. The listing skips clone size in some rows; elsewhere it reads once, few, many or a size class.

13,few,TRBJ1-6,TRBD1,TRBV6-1,TGTGCCAGCAGGGACAGGGATAATTCACCCCTCCACTTT,CASRDRDNSPLHF
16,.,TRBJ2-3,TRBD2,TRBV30,TGTGCCTGGAGTGTACTAGCGGGAGGGCCCGGAGATACGCAGTATTTT,CAWSVLAGGPGDTQYF
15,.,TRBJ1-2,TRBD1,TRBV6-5,TGTGCCAGCAGTTGGACCGGACAGGTGAACTATGGCTACACCTTC,CASSWTGQVNYGYTF
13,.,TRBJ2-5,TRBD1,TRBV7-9,TGTGCCAGCAGCCGGACAGGGACAGAGACCCAGTACTTC,CASSRTGTETQYF
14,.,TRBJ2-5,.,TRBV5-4,TGTGCCAGCAGCTTGGGGCAGGTCCAAGAGACCCAGTACTTC,CASSLGQVQETQYF
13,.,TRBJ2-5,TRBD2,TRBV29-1,TGCAGCGTTCGCGGGGGGCGTCAGGAGACCCAGTACTTC,CSVRGGRQETQYF
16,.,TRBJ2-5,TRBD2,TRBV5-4,TGTGCCAGCAGCCTGAGACTAGCGGGGGCCTCGGGGACCCAGTACTTC,CASSLRLAGASGTQYF
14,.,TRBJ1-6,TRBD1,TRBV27,TGTGCCAGCAGTTTCGGACAGGGAGGATCACCCCTCCACTTT,CASSFGQGGSPLHF
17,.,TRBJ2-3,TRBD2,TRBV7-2,TGTGCCAGCAGCCCACCGGGACTAGCGGGAGGCCGAGATACGCAGTATTTT,CASSPPGLAGGRDTQYF
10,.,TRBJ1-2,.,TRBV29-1,TGCAGCGTTTTGGTAGATCACTACACCTTC,CSVLVDHYTF
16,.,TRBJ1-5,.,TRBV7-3,TGTGCCAGCAGCAAGGGGGTCGGCAAAGGAAATCAGCCCCAGCATTTT,CASSKGVGKGNQPQHF
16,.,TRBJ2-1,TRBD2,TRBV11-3,TGTGCCAGCAGCAAAGGACTAGCGGAGTTCTACAATGAGCAGTTCTTC,CASSKGLAEFYNEQFF
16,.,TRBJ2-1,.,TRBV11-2,TGTGCCAGCAGTCTTCGTGGCGACAGCTCCTACAATGAGCAGTTCTTC,CASSLRGDSSYNEQFF
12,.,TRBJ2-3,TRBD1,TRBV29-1,TGCAGCGGGTGGACAGGGTTAAATACGCAGTATTTT,CSGWTGLNTQYF
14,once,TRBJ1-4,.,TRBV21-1,TGTGCCAGCAGCGCCCGGACAGGGTGGTGTATACTGTTTTTT,CASSARTGWCILFF
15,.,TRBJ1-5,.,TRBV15,TGTGCCACCAGCAGAGATTCCAGGGTCGATCAGCCCCAGCATTTT,CATSRDSRVDQPQHF
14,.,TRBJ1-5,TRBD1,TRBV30,TGTGCCTGGAGTGCGACAGGGTTGGATCAGCCCCAGCATTTT,CAWSATGLDQPQHF
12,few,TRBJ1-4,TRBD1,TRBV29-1,TGCAGCGGTGGGACAGATGATGAAAAACTGTTTTTT,CSGGTDDEKLFF
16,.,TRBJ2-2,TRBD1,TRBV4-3,TGCGCCAGCAGCCAAGATATAGGGGGCGACACCGGGGAGCTGTTTTTT,CASSQDIGGDTGELFF
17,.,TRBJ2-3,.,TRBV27,TGTGCCAGCAGTTTATCCCCGGCTAGCGCCTACACAGATACGCAGTATTTT,CASSLSPASAYTDTQYF
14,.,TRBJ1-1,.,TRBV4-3,TGCGCCAGCAGCCATCTTGGCGGGAACACTGAAGCTTTCTTT,CASSHLGGNTEAFF
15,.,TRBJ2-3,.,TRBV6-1,TGTGCCAGCAGCTATGAGGGAGGTGGCACAGATACGCAGTATTTT,CASSYEGGGTDTQYF
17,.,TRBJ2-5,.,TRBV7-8,TGTGCCAGCAGCGCCTTACCGGTGAAGCGGAGCCAAGAGACCCAGTACTTC,CASSALPVKRSQETQYF
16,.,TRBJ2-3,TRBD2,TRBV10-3,TGTGCCATCAGTGAAGGGACTAGCGTACGCACAGATACGCAGTATTTT,CAISEGTSVRTDTQYF
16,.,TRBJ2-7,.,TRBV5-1,TGCGCCAGCAGCCCACGGGGATCCGTAGTCTCCTACGAGCAGTACTTC,CASSPRGSVVSYEQYF
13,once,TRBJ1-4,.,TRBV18,TGTGCCAGCTGTCCACCCACAGAGCAAAAACTGTTTTTT,CASCPPTEQKLFF
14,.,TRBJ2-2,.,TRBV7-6,TGTGCCAGCAGCAACAGACAGAACACCGGGGAGCTGTTTTTT,CASSNRQNTGELFF
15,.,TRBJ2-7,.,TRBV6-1,TGTGCCAGCAGTGGGGCTAACACACAGGGATACGAGCAGTACTTC,CASSGANTQGYEQYF
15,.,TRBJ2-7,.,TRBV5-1,TGCGCCAGCAGCAACTATCGACCGAAAGACTACGAGCAGTACTTC,CASSNYRPKDYEQYF
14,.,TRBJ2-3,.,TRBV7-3,TGTACCAGCAGCTTAGGGCAGCTCTCAGATACGCAGTATTTT,CTSSLGQLSDTQYF
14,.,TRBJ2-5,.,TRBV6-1,TGTGCCAGCAGTAAGTCAGGGGCAGGAGAGACCCAGTACTTC,CASSKSGAGETQYF
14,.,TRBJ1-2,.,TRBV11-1,TGTGCCAGCAGGGGGCTACAGGGAAGTGGCGGCTACACCTTC,CASRGLQGSGGYTF
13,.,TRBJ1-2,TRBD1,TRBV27,TGTGCCAGCAGTTTAGGACAGGGGAGTGGCTACACCTTC,CASSLGQGSGYTF
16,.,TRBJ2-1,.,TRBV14,TGTGCCAGCAGCCAAGACCAGGGCCTGTCCTACAATGAGCAGTTCTTC,CASSQDQGLSYNEQFF
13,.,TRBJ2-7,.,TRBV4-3,TGCGCCAGCAGCCAAGAAGGAGGGGACGAGCAGTACTTC,CASSQEGGDEQYF
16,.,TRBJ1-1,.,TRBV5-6,TGTGCCAGCAGCTTTGGAGGGGTGAGTGCGGGCCCTGAAGCTTTCTTT,CASSFGGVSAGPEAFF
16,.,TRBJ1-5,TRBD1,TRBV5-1,TGCGCCAGCAGGACAGGGACCGGGACTGAAAATCAGCCCCAGCATTTT,CASRTGTGTENQPQHF
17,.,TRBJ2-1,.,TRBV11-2,TGTGCCAGCAGCGCGGGTTGGCGAGCCCGAACCTACAATGAGCAGTTCTTC,CASSAGWRARTYNEQFF
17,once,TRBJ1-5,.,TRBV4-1,TGCGCCAGCAGCGCCTCCGGGGGGGGCCTGAGCAATCAGCCCCAGCATTTT,CASSASGGGLSNQPQHF
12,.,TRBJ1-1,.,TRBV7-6,TGTGCCAGCAGCTTTGCCGGCACTGAAGCTTTCTTT,CASSFAGTEAFF
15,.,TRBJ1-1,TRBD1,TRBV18,TGTGCCAGCTCGGAACGACAGGGGGCTATAACTGAAGCTTTCTTT,CASSERQGAITEAFF
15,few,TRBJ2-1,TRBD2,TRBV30,TGTGCCTGGAGTGGGGGACTAGCGGTAACAAATGAGCAGTTCTTC,CAWSGGLAVTNEQFF
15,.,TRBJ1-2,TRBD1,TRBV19,TGTGCCAGTAGTTTCCGGACAGGGGCTAACTATGGCTACACCTTC,CASSFRTGANYGYTF
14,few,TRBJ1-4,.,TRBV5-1,TGCGCCAGCAGCTTGTGGGCAGGGAAAGAAAAACTGTTTTTT,CASSLWAGKEKLFF
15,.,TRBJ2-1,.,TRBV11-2,TGTGCCAGCAGCTTAGGGGCGGGGCCAAACAATGAGCAGTTCTTC,CASSLGAGPNNEQFF
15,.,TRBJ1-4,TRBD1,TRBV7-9,TGTGCCAGCAGCTTAGGACAGGGGGCGCATGAAAAACTGTTTTTT,CASSLGQGAHEKLFF
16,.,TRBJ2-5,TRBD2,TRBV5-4,TGTGCCAGCAGCATAGGGACTAGCGGGGGTCGGGGGACCCAGTACTTC,CASSIGTSGGRGTQYF
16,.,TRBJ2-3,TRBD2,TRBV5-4,TGTGCCAGCAGCTTGACTAGCGGGAGAACGGGAGATACGCAGTATTTT,CASSLTSGRTGDTQYF
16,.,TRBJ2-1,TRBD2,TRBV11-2,TGTGCCAGCAGCTTAGTAGCGGCGGGGGGCTACAATGAGCAGTTCTTC,CASSLVAAGGYNEQFF
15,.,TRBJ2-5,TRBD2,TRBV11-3,TGTGCCAGCAGCCCGCCGGGACTAGCCGTGGAGACCCAGTACTTC,CASSPPGLAVETQYF
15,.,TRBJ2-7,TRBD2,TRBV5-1,TGCGCCAGCACCTCGGGAGCGGGGGGGATCTACGAGCAGTACTTC,CASTSGAGGIYEQYF
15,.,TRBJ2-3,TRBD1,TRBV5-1,TGCGCCAGCAGCTTGGACAGGGGGCTCGTAGATACGCAGTATTTT,CASSLDRGLVDTQYF
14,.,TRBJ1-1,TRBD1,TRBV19,TGTGCCAGTATACCGGGACAGGGGGCTTCTGAAGCTTTCTTT,CASIPGQGASEAFF
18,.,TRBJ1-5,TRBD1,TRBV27,TGTGCCAGCAGTTTAGGGAGGGCAGACAGGGGAATTATACAGCCCCAGCATTTT,CASSLGRADRGIIQPQHF
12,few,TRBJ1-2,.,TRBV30,TGTGCCTGGAGTGAAGGAGTTTATGGCTACACCTTC,CAWSEGVYGYTF
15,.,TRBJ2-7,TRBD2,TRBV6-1,TGTGCCAGCAGTGACGATAGCGGGGGACCCTACGAGCAGTACTTC,CASSDDSGGPYEQYF
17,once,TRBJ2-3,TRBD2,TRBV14,TGTGCCAGCAGCCAATTGACTAGCGGGAGTCGTCCAGATACGCAGTATTTT,CASSQLTSGSRPDTQYF
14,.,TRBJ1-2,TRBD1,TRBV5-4,TGTGCCAGCAGCTTGTGGGCAGGGGGCTATGGCTACACCTTC,CASSLWAGGYGYTF
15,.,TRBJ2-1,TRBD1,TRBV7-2,TGTGCCAGCAGCTTAGCGACAGGGACCTACAATGAGCAGTTCTTC,CASSLATGTYNEQFF